The present T cell receptor beta chain was sequenced within a study of blood T cell repertoires in COVID-19. Study background: Sources were T cells, B-cell-depleted T cells, or PBMCs; the material itself was cDNA or gDNA.

This clone was seen a single time. How the authors handled the data: The assay estimated nucleated cells by amplifying reference gene primers. Clones were read by immunoSEQ multiplex PCR, and TCRdb kept only the in-frame ones, dropping some. That table gives V, J and clone size, and the DNA gave D and trimming. The sample holds 250,000 to 300,000 clones, around 86% seen once. This CDR3 has 15 amino acids. Per the germline V gene, CDR1 is SGDLS and CDR2 is YYNGEE. The V end was cut by 4 bases, the J end by 8 bases, with 18 bases between. This clonotype was obtained from a woman aged 55-69 years with active or convalescent COVID-19. The sequencing sample was made of peripheral blood. V gene TRBV9 combines with J gene TRBJ1-4; D is unresolved. CDR3 nucleotide sequence: TGTGCCAGCAGCCCAAACCGCGGGGTTGAGGAAAAACTGTTTTTT. Translating gives CASSPNRGVEEKLFF. The whole variable domain, filled in from reference TRBV9 and TRBJ1-4, reads DSGVTQTPKHLITATGQRVTLRCSPRSGDLSVYWYQQSLDQGLQFLIQYYNGEERAKGNILERFSAQQFPDLHSELNLSSLELGDSALYFCASSPNRGVEEKLFFGSGTQLSVL.